The 12 T cell receptor beta chains presented below share a single source sample, sequenced in a study of blood T cells in healthy people across ages. The authors ran a second PCR of about 6 to 11 cycles using a sample-barcoded 5' primer and a J-beta primer mix. TCRdb processed the 5' RACE reads anew with MiXCR; each CDR3 protein has one entry. The data show around 710,000 distinct CDR3 sequences, with roughly 41% seen just once and 20% to 25% held by the top ten. Sequencing was carried out using blood. The receptor set was obtained from a woman aged 60-70 years in good health.

This clonotype was observed a handful of times. J is TRBJ1-2 and V is TRBV10-3; D gene uncertain. The CDR3 extends over 12 amino acids. Germline CDR1 is ENHRY and CDR2 is SYGVKD. Trimming stripped 3 bases from V and 8 bases from J, with 10 bases between. CDR3: CAISEQGRGYTF. CDR3 nucleotides: TGTGCCATCAGTGAACAAGGAAGGGGCTACACCTTC.

This chain uses TRBV4-3 with TRBJ2-2; TRBD1 matches 9 bases. Germline V gene sequence: CDR1 LGHNA, CDR2 YSLEER. This CDR3 spans 17 amino acids. J gave up 10 bases and V 0 bases, and 12 bases lay outside the gene matches. The CDR3 reads CASSQDRPGTGYEELFF. The CDR3 nucleotides read TGCGCCAGCAGCCAAGATCGCCCCGGGACAGGGTACGAGGAGCTGTTTTTT.

A word on this clonotype: The junction departs from germline at one end; a sequencing error may be responsible. The CDR3 is CTSSLTGGTNYGYTF. The CDR3 DNA sequence: TGCACCAGCAGCTTGACAGGGGGAACGAACTATGGCTACACCTTC. The chain couples TRBV5-1 to TRBJ1-2; 9 bases agree with TRBD1. The germline V gene has CDR1 SGHRS and CDR2 YFSETQ. The CDR3 covers 15 residues.

This clonotype appeared a few times. The rearrangement uses TRBV12-3 or TRBV12-4 and TRBJ2-5, with 12 bases matching TRBD2. V lost 4 bases, J lost 5 bases, and 5 bases stayed unmatched. The CDR3 covers 15 residues. CDR3 sequence reads: CASSSFTSGGETQYF. Written as DNA, the CDR3 is TGTGCCAGCAGTTCATTCACTAGCGGGGGGGAGACCCAGTACTTC.

This clonotype was picked up a small number of times. The chain joins TRBV7-8 to TRBJ2-5; TRBD1 is a possible D gene (6 bases). V lost 5 bases to trimming and J lost 11 bases, with 24 bases between them. The CDR3 has 15 amino acids. Germline loops: CDR1 SGHVS, CDR2 FQNEAQ. CDR3 protein: CASSTGTRGLGEQYF. CDR3 nucleotide sequence: TGTGCCAGCAGCACCGGGACACGAGGATTAGGGGAGCAGTACTTC.

This clonotype was detected only a few times. The rearrangement uses TRBV11-3 and TRBJ2-1; possibly TRBD1 for D (7 bases). Germline V lookup: CDR1 SGHNT, CDR2 YENEEA. The V end lost 5 bases, the J end lost 1 base, and 15 bases lay between the germline ends. The CDR3 totals 16 residues. The CDR3 loop reads CASSIEEGASYNEQFF. The CDR3 DNA follows: TGTGCCAGCAGCATCGAGGAGGGGGCTTCCTACAATGAGCAGTTCTTC.

The rearrangement uses TRBV27 and TRBJ1-1, with no clear D. Germline CDR1 MNHEY, CDR2 SMNVEV (reference sequence). V was clipped by 7 bases and J by 3 bases, with 12 bases between them. The CDR3 has 13 amino acids. Here the CDR3 DNA reads TGTGCCAGCAAGGATGATAAGGACACTGAAGCTTTCTTT. The encoded protein is CASKDDKDTEAFF.

The chain couples TRBV29-1 to TRBJ1-2; D possibly corresponds to TRBD1 (5 bases). The CDR3 covers 13 residues. The V gene lost 5 bases and the J gene lost 7 bases, with 17 bases spanning the gap. Germline values: CDR1 SQVTM, CDR2 ANQGSEA. The DNA for the CDR3 is TGCAGCGTTAGGGGACCTTCGGGGTGTGGCTACACCTTC. Protein: CSVRGPSGCGYTF.

This clonotype was seen more than once but under ten times. V usage is TRBV20-1 and J usage is TRBJ2-7; unclear D gene. The CDR3 totals 12 residues. CDR1 and CDR2 from the germline V gene are DFQATT and SNEGSKA (reference sequence). V shed 3 bases and J shed 2 bases, with 8 bases lying between them. CDR3 sequence reads: CSASMQTYEQYF. Here the CDR3 DNA reads TGCAGTGCTAGTATGCAGACCTACGAGCAGTACTTC.

V gene TRBV7-2 combines with J gene TRBJ2-5, with a weak D call TRBD1 (5 bases). Trimming removed 7 bases from V and 6 bases from J, with 12 bases in between. Germline loops: CDR1 SGHTA, CDR2 FQGNSA. This CDR3 has 12 residues. Written as DNA, the CDR3 is TGTGCCAGCACGCCCGCAGGGAAGACCCAGTACTTC. Protein: CASTPAGKTQYF.

This sequence joins TRBV29-1 and TRBJ1-1; tentatively, D is TRBD1 (5 bases). Germline loops: CDR1 SQVTM, CDR2 ANQGSEA. V lost 3 bases to trimming and J lost 0 bases, with 11 bases between them. This CDR3 spans 14 amino acids. In DNA, the CDR3 is TGCAGCGTTGATAAGGGGATATTGAACACTGAAGCTTTCTTT. Amino acid sequence: CSVDKGILNTEAFF.

The V and J genes are TRBV7-8 and TRBJ2-5, with unresolved D. CDR3 length equals 15 residues. Germline V gene lookup returns CDR1 SGHVS and CDR2 FQNEAQ. V dropped 2 bases and J dropped 0 bases, with 10 bases sitting between them. CDR3 residues: CASSLPQIYQETQYF. The CDR3, as DNA: TGTGCCAGCAGCTTACCCCAAATCTACCAAGAGACCCAGTACTTC. Supplemented by reference TRBV7-8 and TRBJ2-5, the full variable domain reads GAGVSQSPRYKVAKRGQDVALRCDPISGHVSLFWYQQALGQGPEFLTYFQNEAQLDKSGLPSDRFFAERPEGSVSTLKIQRTQQEDSAVYLCASSLPQIYQETQYFGPGTRLLVL.